A single sample gave rise to the 22 T cell receptor beta chains below, sequenced in a study of blood T cells in healthy people across ages. A sample-barcoded 5' primer and a J-beta primer mix were used in a second PCR of about 7 to 12 cycles. TCRdb re-derived calls from the 5' RACE reads in MiXCR, one entry per CDR3 protein. Counted here are more than 800,000 distinct CDR3 sequences, less than 35% occurring once; the ten biggest clones make up roughly 17%. Sequenced: blood. The source is a woman aged 80 or older in good health.

This clonotype was detected only a few times. The CDR3 protein is CASSPRTSGGSEAQYF. The CDR3 DNA reads TGTGCCAGCAGCCCTCGGACTAGCGGGGGTTCGGAGGCCCAGTACTTC. The chain couples TRBV3-1 to TRBJ2-5; 13 nucleotides match TRBD2. The CDR3 covers 16 residues. Losses at the gene ends were 4 bases for V and 9 bases for J; bases not matched to a gene: 11. Germline V gene sequence: CDR1 LGHDT, CDR2 YNNKEL (reference sequence).

Turning to this clonotype: Given a much more abundant clone one base away, this may be a read error. The chain combines TRBV28 with TRBJ2-1, with 8 bases lining up with TRBD1. The V segment lost 4 bases and the J segment 10 bases; nucleotides outside the gene matches: 12. Germline loops: CDR1 MDHEN, CDR2 SYDVKM. The length of the CDR3 is 15 residues. DNA of the CDR3: TGTGCCAGCAGTTCGTCGGGACAGGTAGTGTACGAGCAGTTCTTC. This sequence encodes CASSSSGQVVYEQFF.

The chain carries TRBV15 and TRBJ1-6; 7 bases align to TRBD1. The trim removed 0 bases at V and 10 bases at J, leaving 3 bases unmatched. The CDR3 is 14 amino acids. CDR1 is LNHNV, CDR2 YYDKDF, per germline (reference sequence). Here the CDR3 DNA reads TGTGCCACCAGCAGAGAAAGGGGGCAATCACCCCTCCACTTT. Its protein product is CATSRERGQSPLHF.

This clonotype has ten or more counts. The rearrangement uses TRBV7-2 and TRBJ1-4; D unresolved. Trimming removed 1 base from V and 8 bases from J, with 8 bases in between. Germline V CDR1 and CDR2: SGHTA, FQGNSA. The CDR3 is 13 residues long. CDR3 residues: CASSLGVEEKLFF. The CDR3 DNA reads as TGTGCCAGCAGCTTAGGGGTAGAAGAAAAACTGTTTTTT.

Notes on this clonotype: As the CDR3 is not closed by the conserved phenylalanine or tryptophan, this likely results from a read error. Because the CDR3's place on the DNA is in doubt, the DNA is left out and the CDR3 is given as listed by TCRdb. The chain uses TRBV5-1 and TRBJ2-1. Per the germline V gene, CDR1 is SGHRS and CDR2 is YFSETQ. Ends included, the CDR3 has 15 residues. The CDR3 sequence is CASSFDGDSYNEQFV.

This clonotype was detected ten times or more. The chain has TRBV21-1 and TRBJ2-7; TRBD2, the table's D call, lacks a check against the DNA. TRBV21-1 is an annotated pseudogene. The CDR3 totals 17 residues. CDR3 protein: CASSPTGGVGRRYEQYF. Written as DNA, the CDR3 is TGTGCCAGCAGCCCGACGGGAGGTGTGGGGAGGAGGTACGAGCAGTACTTC.

This clonotype has at least ten counts. The genes are TRBV28 and TRBJ2-7; 8 bases match TRBD1. J was trimmed by 8 bases and V by 4 bases; bases with no gene match: 7. Germline CDR1 is MDHEN and CDR2 is SYDVKM. The CDR3 loop spans 13 amino acids. The CDR3 DNA reads as TGTGCCAGCAGTTCCGCGGGACAGGATAAGCAGTACTTC. It is translated as CASSSAGQDKQYF.

In the case of this clonotype: Sequence at one end of the junction differs from germline and may be a read error. The rearrangement joins TRBV20-1 to TRBJ1-3; TRBD1 might be the D (6 bases). The CDR3 is 12 amino acids. CDR1 and CDR2 (germline): DFQATT, SNEGSKA (reference sequence). CDR3 DNA sequence: TGCGGTGCCACAGGGATCGGAAACACCATATATTTT. Encoded protein: CGATGIGNTIYF.

This clonotype has only a few counts. The rearrangement links TRBV20-1 to TRBJ2-7; D remains ambiguous. V gave up 0 bases and J gave up 4 bases, with 13 bases separating them. Germline loops: CDR1 DFQATT, CDR2 SNEGSKA (reference sequence). CDR3 length: 14 amino acids. CDR3 sequence: CSAREFQRRYEQYF. The CDR3 nucleotides read TGCAGTGCTAGAGAATTCCAGCGAAGATACGAGCAGTACTTC.

This clonotype has ten or more counts. Here the CDR3 DNA reads TGTGCCAGCAGCCAAGCAGCGGGGCTCACAGATACGCAGTATTTT. Its protein product is CASSQAAGLTDTQYF. The V and J genes are TRBV4-2 and TRBJ2-3; TRBD2 matches 7 bases. Germline V CDR1 and CDR2: LGHNA, YNFKEQ. The CDR3 is 15 amino acids. The V and J ends lost 1 base and 2 bases, in that order; junction bases with no gene match: 3.

This rearrangement joins TRBV4-1 to TRBJ1-1; no reliable D call. The length of the CDR3 is 15 residues. V was cut by 3 bases and J by 4 bases, with 15 bases left in between. Germline lookup yields CDR1 MGHRA and CDR2 YSYEKL. DNA of the CDR3: TGCGCCAGCAGCCACAAACAGCTGGAGGCCACTGAAGCTTTCTTT. Translating it yields CASSHKQLEATEAFF.

Remarks on this clonotype: This clone may be a read error of a much larger clone one base away. V usage is TRBV27 and J usage is TRBJ2-7, with no clear D. The V gene's germline CDR1 is MNHEY and CDR2 SMNVEV (reference sequence). The CDR3 consists of 14 residues. V was shortened by 5 bases and J by 0 bases, with 11 bases between the two germline ends. The CDR3 DNA is TGTGCCAGCAGTGTTAGGCAAACCTCCTACGAGCAGTACTTC. It translates to CASSVRQTSYEQYF.

The V and J genes are TRBV4-3 and TRBJ1-1; D gene unclear. CDR1 LGHNA and CDR2 YSLEER come from the germline V gene. The CDR3 runs 14 residues. The ends were cut back, 1 base at V and 6 bases at J, with 12 bases in the middle. CDR3 bases: TGCGCCAGCAGCCAAGGGCGGAGGGCCGCTGAAGCTTTCTTT. Residues: CASSQGRRAAEAFF.

This clonotype was seen more than once but under ten times. The chain links TRBV7-2 to TRBJ2-4, with unresolved D. The J call may be mistaken, given a closer DNA end match to TRBJ2-5. The CDR3 has 16 amino acids. Germline CDR1 SGHTA, CDR2 FQGNSA. CDR3 in DNA: TGTGCCAGCAGCTCCTTAAAATATCCCGTGGGGGAGACCCAGTACTTC. This gives the protein CASSSLKYPVGETQYF.

For this clonotype: One base away lies a much larger clone, so this may be a sequencing read error. This chain uses TRBV4-3 with TRBJ2-1; 10 bases align to TRBD1. This CDR3 contains 16 residues. The germline CDR1 and CDR2 sequences are LGHNA and YSLEER. The V and J ends lost 0 bases and 14 bases, in that order; junction bases with no gene match: 13. CDR3 loop: CASSQDRTGGAQVKFF. For the CDR3, the DNA is TGCGCCAGCAGCCAAGATCGGACAGGGGGGGCTCAAGTTAAGTTCTTC.

Concerning this clonotype itself: A read error is possible here, since a much larger clone lies one base away. CDR3 DNA sequence: TGTGCCAGCAGTTCGGGGACAGGGATAACAAATGAGCAGATCTTC. It specifies CASSSGTGITNEQIF. V gene TRBV6-2 or TRBV6-3 combines with J gene TRBJ2-1; 9 bases are shared with TRBD1. The CDR3 has 15 residues. Germline V lookup: CDR1 MNHEY, CDR2 SVGEGT.

At least ten counts were recorded for this clonotype. This chain links TRBV11-2 with TRBJ2-1, with 10 positions matching TRBD2. The junction had 4 bases not matched to a gene; V was cut back by 0 bases and J by 8 bases. The germline V gene encodes CDR1 SGHAT and CDR2 FQNNGV. This CDR3 spans 15 amino acids. CDR3 sequence reads: CASSLEVLAGYEQFF. The CDR3, as DNA: TGTGCCAGCAGCTTAGAGGTACTAGCGGGGTATGAGCAGTTCTTC.

Worth noting for this clonotype: This may be a read error: a much more frequent sequence differs by one nucleotide. The chain has TRBV20-1 and TRBJ2-5; 12 nucleotides line up with TRBD2. The CDR3 is made up of 15 amino acids. Germline V lookup: CDR1 DFQATT, CDR2 SNEGSKA (reference sequence). Trimming cost V 0 bases and J 11 bases; bases outside gene matches: 10. The DNA for the CDR3 is TGCAGTGCTAGAGATACTAGCGGGGGGAACAATGAGCAGTACTTC. It translates to CSARDTSGGNNEQYF.

This clonotype was seen only a few times. This chain uses TRBV20-1 with TRBJ2-5, with D perhaps assigned TRBD1 or TRBD2 (6 bases each). Trimming stripped 5 bases from V and 5 bases from J, with 21 bases between. The length of the CDR3 is 15 residues. The germline CDR1 and CDR2 sequences are DFQATT and SNEGSKA (reference sequence). The CDR3 coding sequence is TGCAGTGCTCTTAACAGGAGGGGGTCAGTGGAGACCCAGTACTTC. Protein: CSALNRRGSVETQYF.

This clonotype was counted between two and nine times. This rearrangement joins TRBV14 to TRBJ1-2, with 7 bases fitting TRBD1. The V and J ends lost 5 bases and 8 bases, in that order; junction bases with no gene match: 5. This CDR3 has 12 residues. Germline CDR1 is SGHDN and CDR2 is FVKESK. The CDR3 here is CASSGRTGGYTF. The CDR3 DNA follows: TGTGCCAGCAGCGGTAGGACAGGCGGCTACACCTTC.

This clonotype was found a few times. This chain connects TRBV20-1 to TRBJ1-5; the D gene is possibly TRBD1 (6 bases). Trimming stripped 3 bases from V and 7 bases from J, with 19 bases between. Germline CDR1 DFQATT, CDR2 SNEGSKA (reference sequence). CDR3 length equals 15 residues. In nucleotides, the CDR3 is TGCAGTGCTAGTCCTGGGACACCCTCAGGACAGCCCCAGCATTTT. Protein sequence: CSASPGTPSGQPQHF.

This clonotype was detected only a few times. The genes are TRBV18 and TRBJ2-7; no clear D. TRBJ2-5 matches the DNA end more closely, so the J call is doubtful. Germline CDR1 reads KGHSH; CDR2 reads LQKENI. This CDR3 region has 13 residues. CDR3 coding DNA: TGTGCCAGCTCACCACCGGTCGTAGAGACCCAGTACTTC. Its protein is CASSPPVVETQYF.